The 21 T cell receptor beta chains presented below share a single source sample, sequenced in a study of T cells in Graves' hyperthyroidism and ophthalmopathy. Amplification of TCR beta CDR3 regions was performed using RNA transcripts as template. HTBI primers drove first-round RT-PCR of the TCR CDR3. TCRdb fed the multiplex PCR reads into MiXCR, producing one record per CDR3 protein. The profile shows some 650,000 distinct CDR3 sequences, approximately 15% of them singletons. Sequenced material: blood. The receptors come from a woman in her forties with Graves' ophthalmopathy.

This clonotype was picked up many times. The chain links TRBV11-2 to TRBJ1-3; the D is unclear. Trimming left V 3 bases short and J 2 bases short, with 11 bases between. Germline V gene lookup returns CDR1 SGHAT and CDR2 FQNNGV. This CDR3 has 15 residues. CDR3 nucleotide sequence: TGTGCCAGCAGCTTGGGTGAGGGAACTGGAAACACCATATATTTT. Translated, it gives CASSLGEGTGNTIYF.

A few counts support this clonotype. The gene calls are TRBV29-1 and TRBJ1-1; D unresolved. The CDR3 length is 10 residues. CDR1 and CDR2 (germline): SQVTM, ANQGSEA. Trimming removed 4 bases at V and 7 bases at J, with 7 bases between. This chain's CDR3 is CSVGWLEAFF. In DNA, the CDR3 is TGCAGCGTTGGTTGGCTTGAAGCTTTCTTT.

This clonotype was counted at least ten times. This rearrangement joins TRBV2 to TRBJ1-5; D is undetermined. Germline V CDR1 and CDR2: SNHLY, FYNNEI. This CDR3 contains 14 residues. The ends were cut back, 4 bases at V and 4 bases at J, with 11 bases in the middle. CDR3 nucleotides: TGTGCCAGCAGTGCAACAGCCGCAAATCAGCCCCAGCATTTT. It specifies CASSATAANQPQHF.

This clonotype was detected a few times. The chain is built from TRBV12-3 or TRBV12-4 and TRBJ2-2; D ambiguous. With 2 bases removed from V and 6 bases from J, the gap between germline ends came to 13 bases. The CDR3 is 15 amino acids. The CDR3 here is CASSLRGGWAGELFF. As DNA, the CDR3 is TGTGCCAGCAGTTTACGTGGTGGTTGGGCCGGGGAGCTGTTTTTT.

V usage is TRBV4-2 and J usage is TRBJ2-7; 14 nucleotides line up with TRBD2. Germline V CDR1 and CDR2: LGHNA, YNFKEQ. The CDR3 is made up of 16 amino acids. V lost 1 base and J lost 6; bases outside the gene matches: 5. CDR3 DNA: TGTGCCAGCAGCCAAGGTGGGACTAGCGGGAGCCGCGAGCAGTACTTC. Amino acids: CASSQGGTSGSREQYF.

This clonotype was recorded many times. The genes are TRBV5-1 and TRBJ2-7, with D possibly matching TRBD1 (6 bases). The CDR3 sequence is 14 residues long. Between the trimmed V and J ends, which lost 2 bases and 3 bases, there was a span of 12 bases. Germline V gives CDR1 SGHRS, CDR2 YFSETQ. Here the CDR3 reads CASSFQGFGYEQYF. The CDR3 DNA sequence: TGCGCCAGCAGCTTCCAGGGGTTTGGCTACGAGCAGTACTTC.

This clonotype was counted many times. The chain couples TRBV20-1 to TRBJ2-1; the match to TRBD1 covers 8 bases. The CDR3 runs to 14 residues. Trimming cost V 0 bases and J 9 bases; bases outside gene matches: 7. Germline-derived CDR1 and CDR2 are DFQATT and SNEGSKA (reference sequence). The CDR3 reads CSARDGAGGSEQFF. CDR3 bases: TGCAGTGCTAGAGATGGGGCAGGGGGCAGTGAGCAGTTCTTC.

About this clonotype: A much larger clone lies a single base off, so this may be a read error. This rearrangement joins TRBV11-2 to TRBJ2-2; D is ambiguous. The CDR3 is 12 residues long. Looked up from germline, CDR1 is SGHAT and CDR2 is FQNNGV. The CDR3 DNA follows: TGTGCCAGCACCAGGAACACCCGGGAGCTGTTTTTT. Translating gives CASTRNTRELFF.

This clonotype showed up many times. The CDR3 region has the DNA TGTGCCAGCAGCTTCGGACTAGCGGGAGTGTCCTACGAGCAGTACTTC. Translating it yields CASSFGLAGVSYEQYF. The rearrangement links TRBV7-9 to TRBJ2-7; 13 bases are a match to TRBD2. The germline V gene has CDR1 SEHNR and CDR2 FQNEAQ (reference sequence). With 3 bases clipped from V and 1 base from J, the junction kept 3 bases outside the gene matches. The CDR3 consists of 16 residues.

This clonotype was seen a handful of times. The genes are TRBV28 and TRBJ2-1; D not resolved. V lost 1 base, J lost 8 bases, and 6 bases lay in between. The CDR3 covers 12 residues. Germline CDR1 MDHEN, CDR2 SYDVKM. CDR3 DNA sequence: TGTGCCAGCAGTTTATCTCCATATGAGCAGTTCTTC. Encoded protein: CASSLSPYEQFF.

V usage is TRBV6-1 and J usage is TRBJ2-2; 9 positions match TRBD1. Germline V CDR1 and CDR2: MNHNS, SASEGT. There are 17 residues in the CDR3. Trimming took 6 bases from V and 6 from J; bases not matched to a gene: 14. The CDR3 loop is CASRRTGANLRAGELFF. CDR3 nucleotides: TGTGCCAGCAGGAGGACAGGGGCCAACCTAAGAGCCGGGGAGCTGTTTTTT.

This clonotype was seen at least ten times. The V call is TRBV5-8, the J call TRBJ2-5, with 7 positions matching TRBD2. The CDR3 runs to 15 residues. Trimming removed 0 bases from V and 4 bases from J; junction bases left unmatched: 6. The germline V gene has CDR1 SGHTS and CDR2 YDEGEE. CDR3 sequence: CASSLGGSAGETQYF. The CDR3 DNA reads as TGTGCCAGCAGCTTGGGCGGGAGCGCCGGAGAGACCCAGTACTTC.

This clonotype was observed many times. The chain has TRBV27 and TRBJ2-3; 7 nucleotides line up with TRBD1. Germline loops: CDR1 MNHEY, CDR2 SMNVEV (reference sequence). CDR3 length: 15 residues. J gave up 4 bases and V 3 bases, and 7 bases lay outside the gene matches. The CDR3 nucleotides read TGTGCCAGCAGTTTCGGCAGGGGGTACGCAGATACGCAGTATTTT. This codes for CASSFGRGYADTQYF.

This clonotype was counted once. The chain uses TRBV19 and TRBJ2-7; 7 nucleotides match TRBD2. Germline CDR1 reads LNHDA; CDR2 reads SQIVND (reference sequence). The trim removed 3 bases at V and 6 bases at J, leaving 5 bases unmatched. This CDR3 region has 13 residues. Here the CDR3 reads CASSIGLGLEQYF. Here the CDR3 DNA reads TGTGCCAGTAGTATCGGACTAGGTCTCGAGCAGTACTTC. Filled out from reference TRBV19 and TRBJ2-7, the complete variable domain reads DGGITQSPKYLFRKEGQNVTLSCEQNLNHDAMYWYRQDPGQGLRLIYYSQIVNDFQKGDIAEGYSVSREKKESFPLTVTSAQKNPTAFYLCASSIGLGLEQYFGPGTRLTVT.

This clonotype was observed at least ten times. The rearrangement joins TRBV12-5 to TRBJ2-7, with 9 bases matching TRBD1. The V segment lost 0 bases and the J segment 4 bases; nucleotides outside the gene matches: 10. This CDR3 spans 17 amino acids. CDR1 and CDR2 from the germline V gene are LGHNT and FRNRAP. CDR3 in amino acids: CASGLVQLLTGGYEQYF. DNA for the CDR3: TGTGCTAGTGGTTTGGTCCAGCTACTGACAGGGGGGTACGAGCAGTACTTC.

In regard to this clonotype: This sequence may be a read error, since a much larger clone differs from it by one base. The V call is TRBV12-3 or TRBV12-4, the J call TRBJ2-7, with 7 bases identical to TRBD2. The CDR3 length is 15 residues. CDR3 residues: CASGFFAGEGVEQYF. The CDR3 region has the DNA TGTGCCAGCGGTTTCTTTGCGGGAGAAGGAGTGGAGCAGTACTTC.

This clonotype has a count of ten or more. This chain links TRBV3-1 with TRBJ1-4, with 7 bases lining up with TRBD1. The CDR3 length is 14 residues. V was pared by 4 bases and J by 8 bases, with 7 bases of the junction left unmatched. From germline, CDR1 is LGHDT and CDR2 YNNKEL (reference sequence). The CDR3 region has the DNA TGTGCCAGCAGCCGACAGGGCATTTCCGAAAAACTGTTTTTT. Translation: CASSRQGISEKLFF.

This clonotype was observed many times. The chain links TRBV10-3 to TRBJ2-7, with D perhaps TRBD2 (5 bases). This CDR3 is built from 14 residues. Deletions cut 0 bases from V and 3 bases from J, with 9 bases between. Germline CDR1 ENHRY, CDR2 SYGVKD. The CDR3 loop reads CAISESNGNYEQYF. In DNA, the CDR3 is TGTGCCATCAGTGAGTCGAACGGGAACTACGAGCAGTACTTC.

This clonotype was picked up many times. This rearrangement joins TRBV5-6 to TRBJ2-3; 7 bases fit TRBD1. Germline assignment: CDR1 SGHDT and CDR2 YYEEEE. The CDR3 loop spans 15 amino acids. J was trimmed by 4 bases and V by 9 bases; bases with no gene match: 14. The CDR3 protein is CAKEYRGLQADTQYF. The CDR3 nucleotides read TGTGCCAAGGAGTACAGGGGCCTCCAAGCAGATACGCAGTATTTT.

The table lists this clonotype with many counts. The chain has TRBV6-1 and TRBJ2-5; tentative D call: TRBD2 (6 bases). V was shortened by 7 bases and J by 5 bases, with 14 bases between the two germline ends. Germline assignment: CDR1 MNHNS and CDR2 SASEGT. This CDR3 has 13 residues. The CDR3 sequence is CASTGPRGETQYF. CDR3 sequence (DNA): TGTGCCAGCACCGGGCCCCGGGGGGAGACCCAGTACTTC.

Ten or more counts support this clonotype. The CDR3 DNA reads TGTGCCAGCAGCCAAGGGGGGCGCTCTGGAAACACCATATATTTT. Protein product: CASSQGGRSGNTIYF. V gene TRBV3-1 combines with J gene TRBJ1-3, with D maybe TRBD1 (6 bases). The V gene's germline CDR1 is LGHDT and CDR2 YNNKEL (reference sequence). CDR3 length equals 15 residues. V was trimmed by 1 base and J by 0 bases, leaving 7 bases between them. The entire variable domain, with the rest obtained from reference TRBV3-1 and TRBJ1-3, is as follows: DTAVSQTPKYLVTQMGNDKSIKCEQNLGHDTMYWYKQDSKKFLKIMFSYNNKELIINETVPNRFSPKSPDKAHLNLHINSLELGDSAVYFCASSQGGRSGNTIYFGEGSWLTVV.